Below are 14 T cell receptor beta chains sequenced from a single sample in a study of blood T cell repertoires in COVID-19. The method was immunoSEQ multiplex PCR; TCRdb's version includes in-frame clones alone and lacks a portion of them. The data hold tens of thousands of clones, with 85% to 90% observed a single time. The sample taken for sequencing was peripheral blood. The origin of the receptors is a human donor in a cohort sampled during active COVID-19.

The V call is TRBV7-3, the J call TRBJ2-1; 9 positions match TRBD2. The ends lost 5 bases at V and 6 bases at J; junction bases unmatched: 8. The CDR3 sequence is 15 residues long. CDR1 is SGHTA and CDR2 is FQGTGA in the germline V gene. The CDR3 region has the DNA TGTGCCAGCAGCCTTAGCGGGAGAGTCTCCAATGAGCAGTTCTTC. Amino acid sequence: CASSLSGRVSNEQFF. The whole variable domain, filled in from reference TRBV7-3 and TRBJ2-1, reads GAGVSQTPSNKVTEKGKYVELRCDPISGHTALYWYRQSLGQGPEFLIYFQGTGAADDSGLPNDRFFAVRPEGSVSTLKIQRTERGDSAVYLCASSLSGRVSNEQFFGPGTRLTVL.

The chain recombines TRBV10-3 with TRBJ2-7; 10 nucleotides agree with TRBD1. From germline, CDR1 is ENHRY and CDR2 SYGVKD. Trimming removed 4 bases from V and 6 bases from J; junction bases left unmatched: 12. The CDR3 has 16 residues. The CDR3 DNA reads as TGTGCCATCAGTGCGGCCGTTGGGACAGGGGTACGCGAGCAGTACTTC. Translated: CAISAAVGTGVREQYF.

The gene calls are TRBV24-1 and TRBJ2-1; 7 positions agree with TRBD2. The CDR3 extends over 14 amino acids. Germline values: CDR1 KGHDR, CDR2 SFDVKD. Unmatched junction bases numbered 6, after V lost 4 bases and J lost 7 bases. CDR3 DNA sequence: TGTGCCACCAGTGACCCCGGGAGGTTGAATGAGCAGTTCTTC. Encoded protein: CATSDPGRLNEQFF.

This chain joins TRBV19 and TRBJ2-1; possible D gene TRBD2, 6 bases. CDR3 length: 14 residues. V lost 3 bases to trimming and J lost 2 bases, with 8 bases between them. The germline V gene has CDR1 LNHDA and CDR2 SQIVND (reference sequence). The CDR3 DNA is TGTGCCAGTAGTATCCAGCGGGCCTACAATGAGCAGTTCTTC. Amino acids: CASSIQRAYNEQFF.

The rearrangement links TRBV30 to TRBJ2-4, with 8 bases aligning to TRBD2. There are 17 residues in the CDR3. Germline lookup yields CDR1 GTSNPN and CDR2 SVGIG (reference sequence). The V and J ends lost 2 bases and 6 bases, in that order; junction bases with no gene match: 15. The chain's CDR3 is CAWSPIPFGAGGNIQYF. DNA for the CDR3: TGTGCCTGGAGTCCTATCCCCTTTGGTGCGGGGGGAAACATTCAGTACTTC.

The chain combines TRBV7-3 with TRBJ1-1, with unresolved D. The CDR3 contains 13 residues. Germline CDR1 SGHTA, CDR2 FQGTGA. Trimming took 2 bases from V and 3 from J, leaving 7 bases between them. In DNA form, the CDR3 reads TGTGCCAGCAGCTTATTGGAGGACACTGAAGCTTTCTTT. Its translation: CASSLLEDTEAFF.

This sequence joins TRBV19 and TRBJ2-4; a weak D match, TRBD2 (5 bases). Between the trimmed V and J ends, which lost 4 bases and 7 bases, there was a span of 8 bases. Per germline, CDR1 LNHDA and CDR2 SQIVND (reference sequence). The length of the CDR3 is 12 residues. The CDR3: CASSTAGNIQYF. The CDR3 coding sequence is TGTGCCAGTAGTACGGCGGGCAACATTCAGTACTTC.

The V call is TRBV11-3, the J call TRBJ2-1; 8 bases fit TRBD2. The V gene's germline CDR1 is SGHNT and CDR2 YENEEA. V lost 1 base, J lost 10 bases, and 6 bases stayed unmatched. CDR3 size: 14 residues. The CDR3 protein is CASSLAPGGGEQFF. The CDR3 DNA reads as TGTGCCAGCAGCTTAGCCCCGGGAGGGGGAGAGCAGTTCTTC. Variable domain in full (rest from reference TRBV11-3 and TRBJ2-1): EAGVVQSPRYKIIEKKQPVAFWCNPISGHNTLYWYLQNLGQGPELLIRYENEEAVDDSQLPKDRFSAERLKGVDSTLKIQPAELGDSAVYLCASSLAPGGGEQFFGPGTRLTVL.

The gene calls are TRBV2 and TRBJ2-1, with 9 bases that match TRBD1. Germline V lookup: CDR1 SNHLY, CDR2 FYNNEI. There are 15 residues in the CDR3. V shed 1 base, J shed 6 bases, and the junction held 4 bases outside the gene matches. For the CDR3, the DNA is TGTGCCAGCAGTGAAGGGGGGACAGGGACCAATGAGCAGTTCTTC. This translates into CASSEGGTGTNEQFF. Based on the CDR3 plus reference TRBV2 and TRBJ2-1, the full variable domain is EPEVTQTPSHQVTQMGQEVILRCVPISNHLYFYWYRQILGQKVEFLVSFYNNEISEKSEIFDDQFSVERPDGSNFTLKIRSTKLEDSAMYFCASSEGGTGTNEQFFGPGTRLTVL.

Comment on this clone: The sample carries other DNA sequences with the same CDR3. The V and J genes are TRBV18 and TRBJ2-3; D might be TRBD1 (5 bases). V lost 3 bases and J 5 bases, leaving 6 bases between the germline ends. The germline CDR1 and CDR2 sequences are KGHSH and LQKENI. This CDR3 spans 12 amino acids. CDR3 residues: CASSPRGDTQYF. CDR3 DNA: TGTGCCAGCTCACCTAGGGGAGATACGCAGTATTTT.

The V gene is TRBV3-1 (or the pseudogene TRBV3-2), the J gene TRBJ1-4; perhaps TRBD1 as D (6 bases). The CDR3 extends over 18 amino acids. The germline V gene encodes CDR1 LGHDT and CDR2 YNNKEL (reference sequence). V gave up 4 bases and J gave up 8 bases, with 26 bases separating them. The CDR3 DNA is TGTGCCAGCAGCCGAATAGATCACAGGGCAAGTTTAGGCGAAAAACTGTTTTTT. It specifies CASSRIDHRASLGEKLFF.

This rearrangement joins TRBV28 to TRBJ1-5; D not resolved. The CDR3 has 15 residues. Trimming removed 3 bases from V and 0 bases from J, with 9 bases in between. Germline V CDR1 and CDR2: MDHEN, SYDVKM. CDR3: CASSFGRFSNQPQHF. The CDR3 nucleotides read TGTGCCAGCAGTTTCGGCAGGTTTAGCAATCAGCCCCAGCATTTT. Using reference TRBV28 and TRBJ1-5 for the parts outside the CDR3, the full variable domain is DVKVTQSSRYLVKRTGEKVFLECVQDMDHENMFWYRQDPGLGLRLIYFSYDVKMKEKGDIPEGYSVSREKKERFSLILESASTNQTSMYLCASSFGRFSNQPQHFGDGTRLSIL.

This chain joins TRBV4-1 and TRBJ2-1, with 10 positions matching TRBD2. V trimming: 5 bases; J trimming: 5 bases; junction bases outside the gene matches: 9. CDR3 length: 16 amino acids. Germline V gene data show CDR1 as MGHRA and CDR2 as YSYEKL. CDR3 sequence: CASSSIAGGGDNEQFF. Written as DNA, the CDR3 is TGCGCCAGCAGCTCAATAGCGGGAGGAGGGGACAATGAGCAGTTCTTC.

A word on this clone: Other DNA sequences within the sample encode an identical CDR3. The gene calls are TRBV7-3 and TRBJ2-1; 7 bases agree with TRBD2. Trimming took 3 bases from V and 0 from J; bases not matched to a gene: 8. The CDR3 length is 17 residues. Germline-derived CDR1 and CDR2 are SGHTA and FQGTGA. The CDR3, as DNA: TGTGCCAGCAGCTTGGGGGTCGGCGGGAGCTCCTACAATGAGCAGTTCTTC. This translates into CASSLGVGGSSYNEQFF.